This is a list of T cell receptor beta chains from one sample in a study of blood T cell repertoires in COVID-19. The repertoire was sequenced with immunoSEQ multiplex PCR; TCRdb's copy has only in-frame clones and lacks some. The sample includes around 210,000 clones, 70% to 90% seen only once; the top ten take around 1.4%. The sample was peripheral blood. These receptors all stem from a man younger than 30 with active or convalescent COVID-19. CDR3s include the opening cysteine and the closing phenylalanine or tryptophan. The D gene is left open where the match is weak. The size entry is marked missing in some rows and otherwise reads once, few, many or a size class.

D,J,V,size,DNA,CDR3
NA,TRBJ1-5,TRBV2,NA,TGTGCCAGCAGTGAGATTGCAGCGAGAAAAGCGTATCAGCCCCAGCATTTT,CASSEIAARKAYQPQHF
NA,TRBJ1-1,TRBV7-2,NA,TGTGCCAGCAGCTTGGGGGCGCGGATGAACACTGAAGCTTTCTTT,CASSLGARMNTEAFF
TRBD1,TRBJ2-7,TRBV19,few,TGTGCCAGTAGTAGCCAGGGGGCCTACGAGCAGTACTTC,CASSSQGAYEQYF
NA,TRBJ2-7,TRBV6-1,NA,TGTGCCAGCAGTGAACCAGGGATAAGCTCCTACGAGCAGTACTTC,CASSEPGISSYEQYF
NA,TRBJ2-7,TRBV28,NA,TGTGCCAGCACCGTCTCCCAGTCCTACGAGCAGTACTTC,CASTVSQSYEQYF
TRBD1,TRBJ1-2,TRBV5-4,NA,TGTGCCAGCAGCTTGGACAGGGGTCTATACGGCTACACCTTC,CASSLDRGLYGYTF
TRBD2,TRBJ2-7,TRBV5-1,NA,TGCGCCAGCAGCATACAAGGACTAGCGGCTACCTACGAGCAGTACTTC,CASSIQGLAATYEQYF
NA,TRBJ1-4,TRBV5-1,NA,TGCGCCAGCAGCTTGGTCGTCGCAGGATCGGAAGGAAAACTGTTTTTT,CASSLVVAGSEGKLFF
NA,TRBJ1-4,TRBV9,NA,TGTGCCAGCAGCGTGGGGGCAGCTAATGAAAAACTGTTTTTT,CASSVGAANEKLFF
TRBD1,TRBJ1-5,TRBV10-2,NA,TGCGCCAGCAGACGGGACAGCTATAGCAATCAGCCCCAGCATTTT,CASRRDSYSNQPQHF
NA,TRBJ2-1,TRBV3-1/TRBV3-2,NA,TGTGCCAGCAGCCCCTCTTTCTACAATGAGCAGTTCTTC,CASSPSFYNEQFF
NA,TRBJ2-7,TRBV19,NA,TGTGCCAGCTCGACAGGCTCCTACGAGCAGTACTTC,CASSTGSYEQYF
NA,TRBJ1-3,TRBV21-1,few,TGTGCCAGCAGCTCTGGGACAGCAGATGGAAACACCATATATTTT,CASSSGTADGNTIYF
TRBD1,TRBJ2-7,TRBV2,NA,TGTGCCAGCAGTGTCAAAAGATCGCGGACAGGGTCCTACGAGCAGTACTTC,CASSVKRSRTGSYEQYF
NA,TRBJ1-3,TRBV5-1,NA,TGCGCCAGCAGCTCCCGCGGAGGGTACAGTAACTCTGGAAACACCATATATTTT,CASSSRGGYSNSGNTIYF
TRBD1,TRBJ1-1,TRBV5-1,few,TGCGCCAGCAGCTTGGAGGGGACAGGGAACACTGAAGCTTTCTTT,CASSLEGTGNTEAFF
TRBD1,TRBJ1-4,TRBV15,NA,TGTGCCACCAGCAGAGATTCGCGGGTTGGAAGGACAGGGGACGGAAGGGCGTTTTTT,CATSRDSRVGRTGDGRAFF
TRBD2,TRBJ2-3,TRBV24-1,NA,TGTGCCACCAGTGATCCGACTAGCGGGAGCCCAGATACGCAGTATTTT,CATSDPTSGSPDTQYF
NA,TRBJ1-5,TRBV19,NA,TGTGCCATCCGAGACCCGGGTAGCAATCAGCCCCAGCATTTT,CAIRDPGSNQPQHF
NA,TRBJ2-7,TRBV30,few,TGTGCCTGGAGTGTAGGGGAAGGATACGAGCAGTACTTC,CAWSVGEGYEQYF
NA,TRBJ2-5,TRBV5-6,NA,TGTGCCAGCAGCTTGGTTCTCGGACTCTCTGGAACACAAGAGACCCAGTACTTC,CASSLVLGLSGTQETQYF
TRBD1,TRBJ1-1,TRBV10-3,NA,TGTGCCATCAGTGATTTGGGCGCACTTGGACAGGGGAACACTGAAGCTTTCTTT,CAISDLGALGQGNTEAFF
TRBD1,TRBJ1-5,TRBV6-1,once,TGTGCCAGCAGTGAAATCTGGGACAGAGGAAATCAGCCCCAGCATTTT,CASSEIWDRGNQPQHF
NA,TRBJ1-1,TRBV3-1/TRBV3-2,NA,TGTGCCAGCAGTCGGGTAGCGACCACTGAAGCTTTCTTT,CASSRVATTEAFF
NA,TRBJ2-7,TRBV10-3,NA,TGTGCCATCAGTGAACTCTACGAGCAGTACTTC,CAISELYEQYF
NA,TRBJ1-1,TRBV5-5,NA,TGTGCCAGCAGCTTGGAACTCCTCACTGAAGCTTTCTTT,CASSLELLTEAFF
NA,TRBJ1-1,TRBV7-6,NA,TGTGCCAGCAGCCCCGGGACTGAAACTGAAGCTTTCTTT,CASSPGTETEAFF
NA,TRBJ2-3,TRBV6-4,NA,TGTGCCAGCAGTGACACGGACAGTAGCACAGATACGCAGTATTTT,CASSDTDSSTDTQYF
TRBD2,TRBJ2-2,TRBV3-1/TRBV3-2,NA,TGTGCCACCCTGAGCCGTCGCGGGAGTCCCACCGGGGAGCTGTTTTTT,CATLSRRGSPTGELFF
TRBD2,TRBJ2-1,TRBV18,NA,TGTGCCAGCTCACCACCGGGACTAGCGGGAGGGCCTAATGAGCAGTTCTTC,CASSPPGLAGGPNEQFF
NA,TRBJ2-3,TRBV30,NA,TGTGCCTGGTGGAGCATCACAGATACGCAGTATTTT,CAWWSITDTQYF
NA,TRBJ1-5,TRBV5-4,NA,TGTGCCAGCAGCTTAAAAGGGGCCAGCAATCAGCCCCAGCATTTT,CASSLKGASNQPQHF
TRBD1,TRBJ1-4,TRBV6-4,NA,TGTGCCAGCAGTGTACAGGGGGGAGCTAATGAAAAACTGTTTTTT,CASSVQGGANEKLFF
TRBD1,TRBJ2-7,TRBV5-1,NA,TGCGCCAGCGGCCCTGGACAGGGGAACGAGCAGTACTTC,CASGPGQGNEQYF
TRBD1,TRBJ2-7,TRBV7-2,NA,TGTGCCAGCAGCTCCCGGGGCGGGACAGGCGGGGAGCAGTACTTC,CASSSRGGTGGEQYF
TRBD2,TRBJ2-3,TRBV19,NA,TGTGCCAGTAGTATCGTGTACCGTAAGCGGGGTCAGACAGATACGCAGTATTTT,CASSIVYRKRGQTDTQYF
TRBD1,TRBJ1-5,TRBV6-5,NA,TGTGCCAGCAGGGCACAGGGGGGCAATCAGCCCCAGCATTTT,CASRAQGGNQPQHF
NA,TRBJ1-2,TRBV28,NA,TGTGCCAGCAGTTCCGGGATTAGGGGCTACACCTTC,CASSSGIRGYTF
TRBD1,TRBJ2-1,TRBV30,NA,TGTGCCTGGAGTACGACAGGGTACAATGAGCAGTTCTTC,CAWSTTGYNEQFF
TRBD2,TRBJ2-3,TRBV30,NA,TGTGCCTGGAATAGCGGGAGTGTGGATACGCAGTATTTT,CAWNSGSVDTQYF
NA,TRBJ2-7,TRBV7-8,NA,TGTGCCAGCAGCTTGGGACTGGGCTACGAGCAGTACTTC,CASSLGLGYEQYF
NA,TRBJ1-1,TRBV4-1,once,TGCGCCAGCAGCCAATCGGACTTCATATCTACTGAAGCTTTCTTT,CASSQSDFISTEAFF
NA,TRBJ2-7,TRBV11-1,NA,TGTGCCAGCAGCTATGGGGCAGACAGTAGTACCTACGAGCAGTACTTC,CASSYGADSSTYEQYF
NA,TRBJ2-3,TRBV7-8,NA,TGTGCCAGCAGCTTAGGGGAGAGCCTCACAGATACGCAGTATTTT,CASSLGESLTDTQYF
NA,TRBJ2-2,TRBV5-1,NA,TGCGCCAGCACGTCGGCGGGACCGAACACCGGGGAGCTGTTTTTT,CASTSAGPNTGELFF